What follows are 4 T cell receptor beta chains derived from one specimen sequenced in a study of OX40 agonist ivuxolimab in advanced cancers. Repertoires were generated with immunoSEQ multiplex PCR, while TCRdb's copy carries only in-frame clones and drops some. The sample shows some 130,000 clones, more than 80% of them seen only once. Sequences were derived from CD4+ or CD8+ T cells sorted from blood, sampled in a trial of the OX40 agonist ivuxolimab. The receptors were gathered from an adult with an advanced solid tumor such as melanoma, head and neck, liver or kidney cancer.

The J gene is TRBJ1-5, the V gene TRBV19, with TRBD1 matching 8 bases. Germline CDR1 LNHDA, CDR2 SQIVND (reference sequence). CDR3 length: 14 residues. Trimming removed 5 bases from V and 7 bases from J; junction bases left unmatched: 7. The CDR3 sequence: CASSLPQGAQPQHF. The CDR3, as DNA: TGTGCCAGTAGTCTCCCGCAGGGGGCACAGCCCCAGCATTTT.

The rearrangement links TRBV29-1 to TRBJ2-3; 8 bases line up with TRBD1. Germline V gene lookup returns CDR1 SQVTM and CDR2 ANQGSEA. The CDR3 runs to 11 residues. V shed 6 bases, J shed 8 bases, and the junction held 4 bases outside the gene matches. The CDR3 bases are TGCAGCGTACACACAGGGGGTACGCAGTATTTT. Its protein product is CSVHTGGTQYF.

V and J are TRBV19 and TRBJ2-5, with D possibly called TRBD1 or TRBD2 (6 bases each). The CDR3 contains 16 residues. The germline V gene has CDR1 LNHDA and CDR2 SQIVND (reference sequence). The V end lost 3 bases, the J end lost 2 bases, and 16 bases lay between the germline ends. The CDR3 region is CASSISGAGLQETQYF. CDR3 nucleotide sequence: TGTGCCAGTAGTATTTCAGGGGCGGGGCTACAAGAGACCCAGTACTTC.

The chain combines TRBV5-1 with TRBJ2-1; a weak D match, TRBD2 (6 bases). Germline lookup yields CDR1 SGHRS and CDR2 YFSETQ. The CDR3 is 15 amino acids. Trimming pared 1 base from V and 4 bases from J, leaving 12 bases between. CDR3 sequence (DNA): TGCGCCAGCAGCTTGAGCGGGCCATCATACAATGAGCAGTTCTTC. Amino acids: CASSLSGPSYNEQFF.